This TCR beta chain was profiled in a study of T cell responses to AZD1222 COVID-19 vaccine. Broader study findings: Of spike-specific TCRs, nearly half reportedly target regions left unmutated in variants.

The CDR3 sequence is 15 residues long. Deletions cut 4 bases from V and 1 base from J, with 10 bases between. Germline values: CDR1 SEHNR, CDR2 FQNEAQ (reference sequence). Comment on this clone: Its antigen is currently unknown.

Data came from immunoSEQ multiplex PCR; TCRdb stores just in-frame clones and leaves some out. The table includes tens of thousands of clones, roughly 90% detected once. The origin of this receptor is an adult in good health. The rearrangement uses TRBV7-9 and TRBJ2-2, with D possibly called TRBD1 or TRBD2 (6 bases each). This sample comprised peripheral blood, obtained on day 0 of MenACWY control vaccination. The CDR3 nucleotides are TGTGCCAGCAGCTCCAAGGGGGGGAACACCGGGGAGCTGTTTTTT. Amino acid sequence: CASSSKGGNTGELFF.